The rows below give T cell receptor beta chains drawn from one sample of a study of blood T cell repertoires in COVID-19. Assay: immunoSEQ multiplex PCR; the TCRdb copy retains only in-frame clones and omits some. Counted here are a few hundred thousand clones, about 85% occurring once; the ten biggest clones make up around 20%. Sequenced: PBMCs or T cells enriched from blood (not recorded which). Receptors were obtained from a man aged 35 to 55 who had recovered from COVID-19. Each CDR3 is given with its conserved first and last residue. Fields, in order: V gene, D gene, J gene, clone size, CDR3 protein, CDR3 DNA. The D gene is left open where the match is weak. Not every row has a clone size; where given, it reads once, few, many or a size class.

TRBV30,NA,TRBJ1-2,NA,CAYKTGSAYGYTF,TGTGCCTATAAAACGGGGTCAGCCTATGGCTACACCTTC
TRBV27,TRBD1,TRBJ1-1,NA,CASSLFPGGAVVGTEAFF,TGTGCCAGCAGTTTATTCCCAGGGGGCGCGGTAGTAGGCACTGAAGCTTTCTTT
TRBV4-1,TRBD1,TRBJ2-1,NA,CASSQAQGLRNEQFF,TGCGCCAGCAGCCAAGCACAGGGGCTCCGCAATGAGCAGTTCTTC
TRBV19,TRBD1,TRBJ1-1,NA,CASSIARGQTEAFF,TGTGCCAGTAGTATAGCTCGGGGACAGACTGAAGCTTTCTTT
TRBV5-1,TRBD2,TRBJ2-5,NA,CASSLAGLAGFQETQYF,TGCGCCAGCAGCTTGGCCGGACTAGCGGGTTTCCAAGAGACCCAGTACTTC
TRBV7-9,NA,TRBJ2-1,NA,CASSLAAGADEQFF,TGTGCCAGCAGCTTAGCAGCAGGGGCGGATGAGCAGTTCTTC
TRBV11-3,NA,TRBJ2-5,NA,CASSLDWGRETQYF,TGTGCCAGCAGCTTAGATTGGGGCCGGGAGACCCAGTACTTC
TRBV3-1/TRBV3-2,NA,TRBJ2-5,NA,CASSHLGETQYF,TGTGCCAGCAGCCATCTGGGCGAGACCCAGTACTTC
TRBV5-5,NA,TRBJ1-1,once,CASSKASRELGNTEAFF,TGTGCCAGCAGCAAGGCGTCCCGGGAGTTGGGGAACACTGAAGCTTTCTTT
TRBV2,TRBD1,TRBJ2-2,NA,CASRGQVGGELFF,TGTGCCAGCAGAGGACAGGTTGGCGGGGAGCTGTTTTTT
TRBV14,NA,TRBJ1-2,NA,CASSRTAGEGYTF,TGTGCCAGCAGTCGGACGGCCGGGGAAGGCTACACCTTC
TRBV2,NA,TRBJ2-2,NA,CASSPTGFNTGELFF,TGTGCCAGCAGCCCCACAGGGTTTAACACCGGGGAGCTGTTTTTT
TRBV30,NA,TRBJ2-2,once,CAWSPGGELFF,TGTGCCTGGAGTCCAGGTGGGGAGCTGTTTTTT
TRBV30,NA,TRBJ2-7,NA,CAWSVGDYEQYF,TGTGCCTGGAGTGTGGGAGACTACGAGCAGTACTTC
TRBV28,TRBD2,TRBJ2-7,few,CASSLAGGSPYEQYF,TGTGCCAGCAGTTTAGCGGGAGGGTCCCCCTACGAGCAGTACTTC
TRBV5-1,NA,TRBJ2-7,NA,CASSLNPGAGSYEQYF,TGCGCCAGCAGCTTGAATCCAGGGGCTGGTTCCTACGAGCAGTACTTC
TRBV28,NA,TRBJ2-4,NA,CASSLYMGRNIQYF,TGTGCCAGCAGTTTATATATGGGCAGAAACATTCAGTACTTC
TRBV5-5,TRBD1,TRBJ2-7,NA,CASSPGSGQAYEQYF,TGTGCCAGCAGCCCTGGGTCGGGACAGGCCTACGAGCAGTACTTC
TRBV10-3,NA,TRBJ2-2,NA,CAISESVDRELFF,TGTGCCATCAGTGAATCAGTTGATCGGGAGCTGTTTTTT
TRBV4-1,TRBD2,TRBJ2-7,NA,CASSHRLAGGPGEQYF,TGCGCCAGCAGCCATCGACTAGCGGGAGGGCCAGGCGAGCAGTACTTC
TRBV4-3,NA,TRBJ2-7,NA,CASSPKQGSYEQYF,TGCGCCAGCAGCCCCAAACAGGGCTCCTACGAGCAGTACTTC
TRBV12-3/TRBV12-4,TRBD1,TRBJ2-5,NA,CASSFQGAETQYF,TGTGCCAGCAGTTTCCAGGGGGCAGAGACCCAGTACTTC
TRBV2,TRBD1,TRBJ1-5,NA,CASRGFRQGKQPQHF,TGTGCCAGCAGGGGGTTTAGACAGGGCAAGCAGCCCCAGCATTTT
TRBV21-1,NA,TRBJ2-7,NA,CASSKGKALAGEHYEQYF,TGTGCCAGCAGCAAAGGTAAAGCCCTCGCCGGGGAGCACTACGAGCAGTACTTC
TRBV18,TRBD1,TRBJ1-5,NA,CASSPDRANQPQHF,TGTGCCAGCTCACCCGACAGGGCCAATCAGCCCCAGCATTTT
TRBV28,TRBD1,TRBJ1-2,NA,CACLSGTGGGNYGYTF,TGTGCCTGTTTATCCGGGACAGGGGGCGGAAACTATGGCTACACCTTC
TRBV3-1/TRBV3-2,TRBD1,TRBJ1-3,once,CASSQERTGREGNTIYF,TGTGCCAGCAGCCAAGAGCGGACAGGGAGAGAGGGAAACACCATATATTTT
TRBV5-8,NA,TRBJ2-2,NA,CASSGGADTGELFF,TGTGCCAGCAGCGGTGGAGCGGACACCGGGGAGCTGTTTTTT
TRBV7-7,NA,TRBJ1-1,NA,CASSSGENTEAFF,TGTGCTAGCAGCTCCGGGGAGAACACTGAAGCTTTCTTT
TRBV21-1,NA,TRBJ2-3,NA,CASSKGGGQGPDTQYF,TGTGCCAGCAGCAAAGGGGGGGGACAGGGCCCAGATACGCAGTATTTT
TRBV7-9,TRBD1,TRBJ2-7,once,CASTGQVDNEQYF,TGTGCCAGCACCGGACAGGTCGACAACGAGCAGTACTTC
TRBV18,TRBD1,TRBJ2-1,NA,CASSPSGTGNNEQFF,TGTGCCAGCTCACCCTCCGGGACAGGGAACAATGAGCAGTTCTTC
TRBV6-5,NA,TRBJ1-5,NA,CASSYSRGQPQHF,TGTGCCAGCAGTTACTCCAGGGGACAGCCCCAGCATTTT
TRBV2,NA,TRBJ1-6,NA,CASTMGPISSPLHF,TGTGCCAGCACGATGGGCCCTATAAGTTCACCCCTCCACTTT
TRBV2,NA,TRBJ2-7,NA,CASSEAVGQKIYEQYF,TGTGCCAGCAGTGAAGCCGTCGGACAAAAAATCTACGAGCAGTACTTC
TRBV7-3,NA,TRBJ2-6,NA,CASSLQGPGANVLTF,TGTGCCAGCAGCTTACAGGGCCCCGGGGCCAACGTCCTGACTTTC
TRBV7-3,TRBD2,TRBJ2-7,NA,CASSLAGGLDEQYF,TGTGCCAGCAGCCTAGCGGGAGGCCTCGACGAGCAGTACTTC
TRBV9,TRBD1,TRBJ1-3,NA,CASDKTGSGGNTIYF,TGTGCCAGCGACAAGACAGGGTCGGGTGGAAACACCATATATTTT
TRBV27,TRBD1,TRBJ2-7,NA,CASSFSPGGSYEQYF,TGTGCCAGCAGTTTTTCTCCAGGGGGCTCTTACGAGCAGTACTTC
TRBV29-1,NA,TRBJ1-5,NA,CSVAVVPGWAQHF,TGCAGCGTTGCCGTGGTGCCCGGGTGGGCCCAGCATTTT
TRBV24-1,TRBD2,TRBJ2-1,many,CATSDLSSGVSYNEQFF,TGTGCCACCAGTGATTTATCTAGCGGGGTATCCTACAATGAGCAGTTCTTC
TRBV7-6,NA,TRBJ2-1,NA,CASSLDLGGNEQFF,TGTGCCAGCAGCTTGGACTTAGGCGGGAATGAGCAGTTCTTC
TRBV18,TRBD1,TRBJ2-1,NA,CASSPPDRVSYNEQFF,TGTGCCAGCTCACCACCGGACAGGGTCTCCTACAATGAGCAGTTCTTC
TRBV7-8,TRBD2,TRBJ2-7,NA,CASSMGLAGYEQYF,TGTGCCAGCAGCATGGGACTAGCGGGCTACGAGCAGTACTTC
TRBV7-9,NA,TRBJ1-5,NA,CASSLGRNGGLQPQHF,TGTGCCAGCAGCTTAGGCCGAAACGGGGGGCTGCAGCCCCAGCATTTT
TRBV19,TRBD1,TRBJ1-2,NA,CATQQGAEGYTF,TGTGCCACACAACAGGGGGCAGAGGGCTACACCTTC
TRBV12-5,NA,TRBJ2-6,NA,CASGLVLKTETSSGANVLTF,TGTGCTAGTGGTTTGGTACTAAAGACAGAAACATCATCTGGGGCCAACGTCCTGACTTTC
TRBV27,NA,TRBJ1-1,NA,CASSFDYNTEAFF,TGTGCCAGCAGTTTTGACTACAACACTGAAGCTTTCTTT
TRBV28,NA,TRBJ1-3,NA,CASRVGRGDGNTIYF,TGTGCCAGCAGGGTCGGCAGGGGTGATGGAAACACCATATATTTT
TRBV2,TRBD2,TRBJ2-7,few,CASSEAGLASYEQYF,TGTGCCAGCAGTGAGGCGGGACTAGCTTCCTACGAGCAGTACTTC
TRBV7-2,TRBD2,TRBJ2-1,once,CASSLATSGGYNEQFF,TGTGCCAGCAGCTTAGCGACTAGCGGGGGATACAATGAGCAGTTCTTC
TRBV6-6,NA,TRBJ2-7,NA,CASSQRSRVYEQYF,TGTGCCAGCAGTCAAAGATCCAGGGTCTACGAGCAGTACTTC
TRBV14,TRBD2,TRBJ2-1,NA,CASSRAGGLFSSYNEQFF,TGTGCCAGCAGCCGGGCGGGAGGTCTATTTAGCTCCTACAATGAGCAGTTCTTC
TRBV5-4,TRBD1,TRBJ1-3,NA,CASSPRTGAAGNTIYF,TGTGCCAGCAGCCCTCGGACAGGGGCGGCTGGAAACACCATATATTTT
TRBV7-9,TRBD1,TRBJ1-2,NA,CASSLGTGSPGYTF,TGTGCCAGCAGCTTAGGGACAGGCAGCCCTGGCTACACCTTC